This T cell receptor (beta chain) was captured in a study of blood T cell repertoires in COVID-19. Study-wide context: Material from acute and convalescent COVID-19 was sourced from the United States, Italy and Spain. T cells, B-cell-depleted T cells, or PBMCs supplied cDNA or gDNA.

The ends lost 2 bases at V and 7 bases at J; junction bases unmatched: 10. The V gene's germline CDR1 is MNHNS and CDR2 SASEGT. This CDR3 has 17 amino acids. During active infection, Seattle patients enrolled and were then monitored through disease. In the original analysis: Estimates of nucleated cell counts were drawn from the amplification of reference gene primers. Using immunoSEQ multiplex PCR, the repertoire was profiled, and TCRdb retains in-frame clones only, with some absent. Clone size and the V and J calls come from that table; the DNA yielded D and trimming. The sample has about 130,000 clones, around nine tenths seen once. This clone was found a few times.

V and J are TRBV6-1 and TRBJ2-1; 11 bases align to TRBD2. The sequenced material came from peripheral blood. This sequence originates from a woman between 65 and 79 years old with COVID-19, enrolled during active disease. CDR3 region: CASSELLVAGGPNEQFF. CDR3 coding DNA: TGTGCCAGCAGTGAACTCCTGGTAGCGGGGGGGCCGAATGAGCAGTTCTTC.